The clone carrying this T cell receptor (beta chain) is labeled medium-sized (0.01 to 0.1%). The entry originates in a study of neurological immune-mediated disorders. The CDR3 contains 16 residues. With 3 bases clipped from V and 1 base from J, the junction kept 8 bases outside the gene matches. Germline CDR1 is ENHRY and CDR2 is SYGVKD. A single record per CDR3 protein comes from TCRdb applying MiXCR to the 5' RACE reads. The sample holds about 40,000 distinct CDR3 sequences, roughly 2.5% seen once. Sequenced sample: PBMCs. The receptor was derived from a man in his fifties with multiple sclerosis. The V and J genes are TRBV10-3 and TRBJ1-2; TRBD1 matches 7 bases. The DNA for the CDR3 is TGTGCCATCAGTGAAGCCAGGGGGGCCCTTAACTATGGCTACACCTTC. It yields the protein CAISEARGALNYGYTF.